Listed below are T cell receptor beta chains from one sample, sequenced in a study of T cell changes during pregnancy in multiple sclerosis. Libraries were prepared by immunoSEQ multiplex PCR; TCRdb keeps only in-frame clonotypes and omits some of them. The sample holds about 47,000 clones, 80% to 95% seen once. The sample here was peripheral blood, taken after pregnancy. These receptors were taken from a female donor with multiple sclerosis, enrolled in a pregnancy study. Each CDR3 is given with its conserved first and last residue. Each record gives: clone size, V gene, J gene, D gene, CDR3 protein, CDR3 DNA. A D gene is named only where the DNA matches it firmly. Clone size, where shown, is once, few, many, or a class for clones that have expanded.

>NA|TRBV2|TRBJ2-2|NA
CASRGAETNTGELFF
TGTGCCAGCAGGGGGGCAGAAACGAACACCGGGGAGCTGTTTTTT
>NA|TRBV4-1|TRBJ2-2|TRBD1
CASSPGQGNGELFF
TGCGCCAGCAGCCCCGGACAGGGGAACGGGGAGCTGTTTTTT
>NA|TRBV7-9|TRBJ1-4|NA
CASSSVGANEKLFF
TGTGCCAGCAGCTCGGTGGGAGCTAATGAAAAACTGTTTTTT
>NA|TRBV13|TRBJ2-7|NA
CASSLLARDEQYF
TGTGCCAGCAGCTTACTAGCTCGTGACGAGCAGTACTTC
>NA|TRBV10-2|TRBJ1-1|NA
CASSESGGPGAFF
TGCGCCAGCAGTGAGTCTGGGGGCCCTGGGGCTTTCTTT
>NA|TRBV30|TRBJ1-1|TRBD1
CAWRGDRENTEAFF
TGTGCCTGGAGAGGGGACAGGGAGAACACTGAAGCTTTCTTT
>NA|TRBV5-1|TRBJ2-5|TRBD2
CASSLWTSAVETQYF
TGCGCCAGCAGCTTGTGGACTAGCGCCGTAGAGACCCAGTACTTC
>once|TRBV5-8|TRBJ2-6|NA
CASSPGLRVGANVLTF
TGTGCCAGCAGCCCGGGACTTCGGGTGGGGGCCAACGTCCTGACTTTC
>NA|TRBV9|TRBJ2-2|NA
CASSVRGSGELFF
TGTGCCAGCAGCGTAAGGGGATCCGGGGAGCTGTTTTTT
>NA|TRBV6-5|TRBJ1-2|TRBD1
CASIPRQGVYGYTF
TGTGCCAGCATACCCAGGCAGGGGGTGTATGGCTACACCTTC
>NA|TRBV18|TRBJ1-1|TRBD1
CASSPIEYRGGFSEAFF
TGTGCCAGCTCACCTATAGAGTACAGGGGAGGCTTCTCTGAAGCTTTCTTT
>NA|TRBV2|TRBJ1-2|NA
CASSTGFPLYGYTF
TGTGCCAGCAGCACAGGGTTTCCACTCTATGGCTACACCTTC
>NA|TRBV7-9|TRBJ2-7|NA
CASSLGAGRSYEQYF
TGTGCCAGCAGCTTAGGGGCAGGTCGATCCTACGAGCAGTACTTC
>NA|TRBV5-1|TRBJ2-3|NA
CASRKTGTDTQYF
TGCGCCAGCAGGAAAACAGGGACAGATACGCAGTATTTT
>NA|TRBV7-9|TRBJ1-1|NA
CASSLVYPVNTEAFF
TGTGCCAGCAGCTTAGTTTACCCGGTGAACACTGAAGCTTTCTTT
>NA|TRBV29-1|TRBJ2-1|TRBD1
CSADQPDRDYNEQFF
TGCAGCGCTGACCAACCGGACAGGGATTACAATGAGCAGTTCTTC
>NA|TRBV5-3|TRBJ1-5|NA
CARSLRSSNQPQHF
TGTGCCAGAAGCCTTCGAAGCAGCAATCAGCCCCAGCATTTT
>NA|TRBV7-2|TRBJ1-2|TRBD1
CASSATGGVPGYTF
TGTGCCAGCAGCGCGACAGGGGGGGTTCCTGGCTACACCTTC
>NA|TRBV7-2|TRBJ1-5|TRBD1
CASSSTGIQPQHF
TGTGCCAGCAGCTCGACAGGGATTCAGCCCCAGCATTTT
>NA|TRBV2|TRBJ1-5|NA
CASTRDGGGNQPQHF
TGTGCCAGCACAAGGGACGGCGGAGGGAATCAGCCCCAGCATTTT
>NA|TRBV29-1|TRBJ1-1|NA
CSVDGAGNTEAFF
TGCAGCGTCGATGGGGCAGGGAACACTGAAGCTTTCTTT
>NA|TRBV27|TRBJ1-1|NA
CASSFRVSNTEAFF
TGTGCCAGCAGTTTCCGTGTTAGTAACACTGAAGCTTTCTTT
>NA|TRBV13|TRBJ2-5|TRBD2
CASSLRTSGGQETQYF
TGTGCCAGCAGCCTACGGACTAGCGGGGGCCAAGAGACCCAGTACTTC